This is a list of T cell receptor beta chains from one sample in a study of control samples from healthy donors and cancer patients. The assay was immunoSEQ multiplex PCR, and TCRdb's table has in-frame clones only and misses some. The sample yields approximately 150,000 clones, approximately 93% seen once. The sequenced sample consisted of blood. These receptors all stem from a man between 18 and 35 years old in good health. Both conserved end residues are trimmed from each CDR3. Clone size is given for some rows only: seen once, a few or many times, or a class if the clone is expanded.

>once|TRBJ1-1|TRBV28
ASSPGRGLGRRDAF
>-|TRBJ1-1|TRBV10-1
ASSESLGVTEAF
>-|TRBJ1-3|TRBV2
ASTTDAGNTIY
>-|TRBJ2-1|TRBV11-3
ASSSSPIAYNEQF
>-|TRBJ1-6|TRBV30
AWSVRLYSSNSPLH
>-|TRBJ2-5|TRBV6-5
ASSSTGTGRETQY
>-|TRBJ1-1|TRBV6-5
ASSRGIGAEAF
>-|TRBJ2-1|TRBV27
ASSSPPPPYNEQF
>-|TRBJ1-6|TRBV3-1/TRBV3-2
ASSQLTDNSPLH
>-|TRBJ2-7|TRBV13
ASKGQDSRYEQY
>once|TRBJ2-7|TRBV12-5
ASGLGQYEQY
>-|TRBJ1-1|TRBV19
ASSFTQNTEAF
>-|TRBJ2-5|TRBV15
ATSRVGAAGGQETQY
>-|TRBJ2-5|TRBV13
ASSSYGEPNTETQY
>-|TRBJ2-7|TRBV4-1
ASSQEGVNNGASYEQY
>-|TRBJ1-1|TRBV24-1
ATSDSGSRKAF
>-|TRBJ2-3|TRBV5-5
ASSLDGASTDTQY
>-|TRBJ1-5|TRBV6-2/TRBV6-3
ASSYGGVNQPQH
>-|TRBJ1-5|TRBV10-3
AISPGPENQPQH
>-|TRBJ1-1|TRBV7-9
AGGQINTEAF
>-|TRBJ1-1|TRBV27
ASSYHLQKPAANTEAF
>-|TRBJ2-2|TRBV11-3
ASSPQQGSNTGELF
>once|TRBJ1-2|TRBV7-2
ASSPPGSRNGYT
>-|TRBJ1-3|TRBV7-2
ASSPGTAGNTIY
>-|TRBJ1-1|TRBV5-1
ASSSGTGGYTEAF
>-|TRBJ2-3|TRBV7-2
ASSLTGGLDTQY
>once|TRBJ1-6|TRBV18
ASSLGFWSPLH
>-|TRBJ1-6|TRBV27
ASRVRQGHNSPLH
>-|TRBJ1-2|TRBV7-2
ASSLRTGGYGYT
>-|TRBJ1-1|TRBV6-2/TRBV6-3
ASSYRGSDTEAF
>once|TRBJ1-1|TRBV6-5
ASSYSTGGGTEAF
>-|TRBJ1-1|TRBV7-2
ATTTSGTGNTEAF
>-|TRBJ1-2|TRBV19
ASSDPVDRGYT
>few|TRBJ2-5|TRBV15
ATSSAFTETQY
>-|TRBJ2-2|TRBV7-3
ASSPGTHTGELF
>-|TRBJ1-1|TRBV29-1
SVDPTGNTEAF
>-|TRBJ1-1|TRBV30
AWRTPGPNTEAF
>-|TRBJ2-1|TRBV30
ASDGYNEQF
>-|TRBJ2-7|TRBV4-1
ASSTRSSSPSYEQY
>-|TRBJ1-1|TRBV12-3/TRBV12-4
ASSFSADTEAF
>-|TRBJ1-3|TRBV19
ASSYSNKNTIY
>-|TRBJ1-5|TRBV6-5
ASSYSRGNQPQH
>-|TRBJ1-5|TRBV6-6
ASSYPGGNQPQH
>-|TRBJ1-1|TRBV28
ASSPAPGARTEAF
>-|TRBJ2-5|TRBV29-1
SVGGQETQY
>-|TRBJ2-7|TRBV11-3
ASSRGTGDSYEQY
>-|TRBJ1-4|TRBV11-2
ASSLISGGVEKLF
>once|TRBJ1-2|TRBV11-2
ASSLTGDYGYT
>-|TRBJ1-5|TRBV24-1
ATSDLGHSQPQH
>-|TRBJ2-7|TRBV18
ASSPRAGGTYEQY
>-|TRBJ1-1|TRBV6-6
ASSYGGTNTEAF
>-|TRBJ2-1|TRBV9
ASSVAGLAGVGYNEQF
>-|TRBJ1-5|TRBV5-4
ASSHEQGEPQH
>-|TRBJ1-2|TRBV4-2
ASSQGGEYRGLSDGYT
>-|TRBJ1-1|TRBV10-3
AISVTPVPSEENTEAF